One TCR beta chain is described in this entry. The data were taken from a study of blood T cell repertoires in COVID-19. Study-wide context: The analysed material was cDNA or gDNA that came from T cells, B-cell-depleted T cells, or PBMCs.

Repertoires were generated with immunoSEQ multiplex PCR, while TCRdb's copy carries only in-frame clones and drops some. Altogether roughly 95,000 clones are present, approximately 80% being singletons, with the ten largest covering 3.5% to 5%. The V segment lost 4 bases and the J segment 6 bases; nucleotides outside the gene matches: 9. Germline V gene data show CDR1 as MNHEY and CDR2 as SMNVEV (reference sequence). The CDR3 has 15 amino acids. The receptor's source is a man in his fifties or sixties with acute or convalescent COVID-19. Specimen: peripheral blood. The gene calls are TRBV27 and TRBJ2-1; 7 bases fit TRBD1. As DNA, the CDR3 is TGTGCCAGCAGTTCATGGACAGGTTGGGTCAATGAGCAGTTCTTC. It codes for CASSSWTGWVNEQFF.